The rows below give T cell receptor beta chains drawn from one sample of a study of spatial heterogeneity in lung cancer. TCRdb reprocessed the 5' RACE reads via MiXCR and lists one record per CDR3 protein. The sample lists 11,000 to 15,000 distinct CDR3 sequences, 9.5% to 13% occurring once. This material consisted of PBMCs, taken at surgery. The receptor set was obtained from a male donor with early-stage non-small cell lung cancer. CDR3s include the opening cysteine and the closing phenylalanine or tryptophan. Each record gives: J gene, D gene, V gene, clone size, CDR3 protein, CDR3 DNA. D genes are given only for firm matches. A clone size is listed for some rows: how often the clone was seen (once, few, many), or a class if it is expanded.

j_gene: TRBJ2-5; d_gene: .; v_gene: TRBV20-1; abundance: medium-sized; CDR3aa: CSPPSGAYPGETQYF; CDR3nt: TGCAGTCCCCCGTCGGGGGCATATCCGGGAGAGACCCAGTACTTC
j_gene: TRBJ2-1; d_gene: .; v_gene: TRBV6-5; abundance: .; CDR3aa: CASSSPAARYNEQFF; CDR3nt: TGTGCCAGCAGCTCCCCCGCAGCCCGGTACAATGAGCAGTTCTTC
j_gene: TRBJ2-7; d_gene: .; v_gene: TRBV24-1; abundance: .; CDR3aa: CATARDSNSYEQYF; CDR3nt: TGTGCCACCGCCAGGGATTCCAACTCCTACGAGCAGTACTTC
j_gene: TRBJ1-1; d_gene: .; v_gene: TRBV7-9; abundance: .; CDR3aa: CASSFNRETEAFF; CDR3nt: TGTGCCAGCAGCTTCAACAGGGAGACTGAAGCTTTCTTT
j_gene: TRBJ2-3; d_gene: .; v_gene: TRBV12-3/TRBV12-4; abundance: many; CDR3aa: CASSLRLSTDTQYF; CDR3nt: TGTGCCAGCAGTTTGAGGCTGAGCACAGATACGCAGTATTTT
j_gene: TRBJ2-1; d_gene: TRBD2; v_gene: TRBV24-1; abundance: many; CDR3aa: CATSDPLAGGSDEQFF; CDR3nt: TGTGCCACCAGTGATCCGCTAGCGGGAGGGTCGGATGAGCAGTTCTTC
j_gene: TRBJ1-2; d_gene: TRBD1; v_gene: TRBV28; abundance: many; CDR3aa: CATRQGNYGYTF; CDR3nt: TGTGCCACGCGACAGGGTAACTATGGCTACACCTTC
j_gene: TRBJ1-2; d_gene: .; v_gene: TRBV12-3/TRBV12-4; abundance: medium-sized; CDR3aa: CASSFHGGGYTF; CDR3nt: TGTGCCAGCAGTTTTCACGGAGGGGGCTACACCTTC
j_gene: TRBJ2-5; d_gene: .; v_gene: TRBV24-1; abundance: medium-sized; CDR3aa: CATGDGGRETQYF; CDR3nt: TGTGCCACCGGAGACGGGGGGCGAGAGACCCAGTACTTC
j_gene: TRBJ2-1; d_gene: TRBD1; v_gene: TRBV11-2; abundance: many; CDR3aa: CASSFERGPGEQFF; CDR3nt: TGTGCCAGCAGCTTCGAAAGGGGGCCCGGTGAGCAGTTCTTC
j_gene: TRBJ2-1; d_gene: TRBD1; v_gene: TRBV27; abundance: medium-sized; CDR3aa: CASSYTGTGGNEQFF; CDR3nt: TGTGCCAGCAGCTACACCGGGACAGGGGGCAATGAGCAGTTCTTC
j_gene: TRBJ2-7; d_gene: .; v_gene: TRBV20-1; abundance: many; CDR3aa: CSALSGTVDEQYF; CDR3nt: TGCAGTGCTCTTAGCGGGACAGTCGACGAGCAGTACTTC
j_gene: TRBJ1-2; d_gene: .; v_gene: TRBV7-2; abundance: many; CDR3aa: CASSLGQITYGYTF; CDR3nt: TGTGCCAGCAGCTTAGGGCAGATCACCTATGGCTACACCTTC
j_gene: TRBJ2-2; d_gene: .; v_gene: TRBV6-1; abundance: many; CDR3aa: CASSDQGRELFF; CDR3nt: TGTGCCAGCAGTGACCAGGGGCGGGAGCTGTTTTTT
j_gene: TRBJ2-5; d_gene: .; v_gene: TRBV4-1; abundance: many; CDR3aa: CASSQRGADQETQYF; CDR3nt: TGCGCCAGCAGCCAACGGGGGGCGGACCAAGAGACCCAGTACTTC
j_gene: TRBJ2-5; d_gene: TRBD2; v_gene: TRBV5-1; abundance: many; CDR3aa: CASSPQGLAGETQYF; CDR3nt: TGCGCCAGCAGCCCCCAGGGACTAGCGGGTGAGACCCAGTACTTC
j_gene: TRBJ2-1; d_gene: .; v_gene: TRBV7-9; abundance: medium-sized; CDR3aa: CASSLRGEGTSNEQFF; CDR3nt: TGTGCCAGCAGCTTAAGAGGGGAGGGGACATCGAATGAGCAGTTCTTC
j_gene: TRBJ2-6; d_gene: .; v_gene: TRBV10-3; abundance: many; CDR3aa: CAISESSSIWGSGANVLTF; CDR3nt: TGTGCCATCAGTGAGTCCAGTTCAATCTGGGGCTCTGGGGCCAACGTCCTGACTTTC
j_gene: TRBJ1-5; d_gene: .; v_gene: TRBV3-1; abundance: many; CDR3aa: CASSQVGSQPQHF; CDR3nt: TGTGCCAGCAGCCAAGTGGGGTCCCAGCCCCAGCATTTT
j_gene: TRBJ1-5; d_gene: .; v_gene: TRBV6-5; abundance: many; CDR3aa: CASSYGGGNQPQHF; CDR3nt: TGTGCCAGCAGTTATGGAGGGGGCAATCAGCCCCAGCATTTT
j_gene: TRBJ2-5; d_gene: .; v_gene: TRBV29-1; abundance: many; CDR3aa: CSVLTAETQYF; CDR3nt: TGCAGCGTTCTAACAGCGGAGACCCAGTACTTC
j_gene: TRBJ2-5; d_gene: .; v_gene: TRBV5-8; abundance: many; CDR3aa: CASSLAVGAFQYF; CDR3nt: TGTGCCAGCAGCTTGGCGGTTGGGGCTTTCCAGTACTTC
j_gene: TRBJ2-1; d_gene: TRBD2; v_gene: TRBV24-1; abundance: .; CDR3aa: CATEGGARRTSGSLGEQFF; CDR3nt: TGTGCCACCGAAGGGGGCGCACGGAGGACTAGCGGGAGTCTCGGTGAGCAGTTCTTC
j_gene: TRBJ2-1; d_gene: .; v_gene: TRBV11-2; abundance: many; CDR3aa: CASSLERYNEQFF; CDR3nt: TGTGCCAGCAGCTTAGAGCGATACAATGAGCAGTTCTTC
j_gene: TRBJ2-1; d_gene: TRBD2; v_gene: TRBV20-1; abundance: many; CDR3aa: CSARPTSGNYNEQFF; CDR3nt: TGCAGTGCTAGGCCGACTAGCGGGAACTACAATGAGCAGTTCTTC
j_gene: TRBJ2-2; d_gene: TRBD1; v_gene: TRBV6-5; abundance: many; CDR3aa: CASSKRTGGAFGELFF; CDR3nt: TGTGCCAGCAGTAAAAGGACAGGGGGCGCTTTCGGGGAGCTGTTTTTT
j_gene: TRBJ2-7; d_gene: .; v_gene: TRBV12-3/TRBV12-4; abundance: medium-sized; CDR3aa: CASSPTGEAYEQYF; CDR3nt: TGTGCCAGCAGTCCCACAGGGGAGGCCTACGAGCAGTACTTC
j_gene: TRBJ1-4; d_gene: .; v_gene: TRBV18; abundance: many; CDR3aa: CASSPGRGEKLFF; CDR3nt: TGTGCCAGCTCACCAGGAAGGGGTGAAAAACTGTTTTTT
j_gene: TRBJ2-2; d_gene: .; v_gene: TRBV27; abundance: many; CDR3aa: CASSLRTGGLAGSNGELFF; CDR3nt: TGTGCCAGCAGTTTACGGACAGGGGGTCTAGCGGGGTCGAACGGGGAGCTGTTTTTT
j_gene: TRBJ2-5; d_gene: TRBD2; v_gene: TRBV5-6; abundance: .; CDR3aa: CASSLSSGTLQETQYF; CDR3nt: TGTGCCAGCAGCCTTAGTAGCGGGACCCTGCAAGAGACCCAGTACTTC
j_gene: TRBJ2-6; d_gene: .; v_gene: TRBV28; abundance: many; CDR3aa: CASSSWTEDSGANVLTF; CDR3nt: TGTGCCAGCAGTTCCTGGACAGAAGACTCTGGGGCCAACGTCCTGACTTTC
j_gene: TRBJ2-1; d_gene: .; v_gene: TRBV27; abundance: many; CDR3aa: CASSRTSVRNNEQFF; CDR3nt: TGTGCCAGCAGTCGAACCTCCGTGAGGAACAATGAGCAGTTCTTC
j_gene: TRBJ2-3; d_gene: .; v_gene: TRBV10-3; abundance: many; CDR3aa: CAISEEDTQYF; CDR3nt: TGTGCCATCAGTGAGGAAGATACGCAGTATTTT
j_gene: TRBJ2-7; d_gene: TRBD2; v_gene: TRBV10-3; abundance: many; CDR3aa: CAIQLAASYEQYF; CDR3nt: TGTGCCATCCAACTAGCGGCCTCCTACGAGCAGTACTTC
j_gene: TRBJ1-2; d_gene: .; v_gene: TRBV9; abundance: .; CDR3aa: CASSVAGRRGYTF; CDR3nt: TGTGCCAGCAGCGTAGCGGGCAGACGGGGCTACACCTTC
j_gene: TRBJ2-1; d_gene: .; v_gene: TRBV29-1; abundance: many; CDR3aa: CSVNTGEGLSEQFF; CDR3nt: TGCAGCGTTAACACGGGGGAAGGGCTTAGTGAGCAGTTCTTC
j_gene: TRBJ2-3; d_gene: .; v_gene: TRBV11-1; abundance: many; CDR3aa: CASSLFGGGDTQYF; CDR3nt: TGTGCCAGCAGCTTATTCGGAGGGGGTGATACGCAGTATTTT
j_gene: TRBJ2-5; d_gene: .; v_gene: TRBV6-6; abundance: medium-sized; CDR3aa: CASSNAAGALETQYF; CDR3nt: TGTGCCAGCAGCAACGCCGCGGGGGCCCTGGAGACCCAGTACTTC
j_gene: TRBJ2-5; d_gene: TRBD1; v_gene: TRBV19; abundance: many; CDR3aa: CASGTGRQETQYF; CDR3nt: TGTGCCAGTGGGACAGGGCGGCAAGAGACCCAGTACTTC
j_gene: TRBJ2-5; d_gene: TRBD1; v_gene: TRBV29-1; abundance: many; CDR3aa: CSVQRTGEETQYF; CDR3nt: TGCAGCGTACAACGGACAGGAGAAGAGACCCAGTACTTC
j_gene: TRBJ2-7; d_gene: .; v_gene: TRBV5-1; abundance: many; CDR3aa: CASSFSEFPYEQYF; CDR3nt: TGCGCCAGCAGCTTCTCGGAATTCCCCTACGAGCAGTACTTC
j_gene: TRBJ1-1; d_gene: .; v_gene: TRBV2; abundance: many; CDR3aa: CARDKGGPNTEAFF; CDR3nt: TGTGCCAGAGACAAAGGGGGGCCAAACACTGAAGCTTTCTTT
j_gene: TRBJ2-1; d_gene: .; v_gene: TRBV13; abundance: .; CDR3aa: CASSLQGSNEQFF; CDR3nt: TGTGCCAGCAGCCTACAGGGTTCCAATGAGCAGTTCTTC
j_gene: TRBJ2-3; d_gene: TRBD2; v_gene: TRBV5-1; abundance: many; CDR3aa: CASSASGTTPRADTQYF; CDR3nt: TGCGCCAGCAGCGCATCCGGGACTACCCCTCGGGCAGATACGCAGTATTTT
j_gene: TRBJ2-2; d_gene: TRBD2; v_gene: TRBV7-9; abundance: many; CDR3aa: CASSSGLAGYIGELFF; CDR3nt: TGTGCCAGCAGCTCCGGACTAGCGGGATACATCGGGGAGCTGTTTTTT
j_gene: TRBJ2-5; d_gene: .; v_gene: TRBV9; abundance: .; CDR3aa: CASSVTELQETQYF; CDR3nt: TGTGCCAGCAGCGTAACGGAGCTCCAAGAGACCCAGTACTTC
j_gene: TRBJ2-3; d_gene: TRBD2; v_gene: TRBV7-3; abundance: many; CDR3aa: CASSSRASGIDTQYF; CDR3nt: TGTGCCAGCAGCTCAAGGGCTAGCGGGATTGATACGCAGTATTTT
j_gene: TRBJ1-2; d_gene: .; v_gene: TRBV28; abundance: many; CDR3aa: CASSSTGPGRGYTF; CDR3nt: TGTGCCAGCAGTTCTACAGGTCCGGGGAGGGGCTACACCTTC
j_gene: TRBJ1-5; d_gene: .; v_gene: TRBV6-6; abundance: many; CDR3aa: CASSYSKDVGNQPQHF; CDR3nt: TGTGCCAGCAGTTACTCGAAGGACGTAGGAAATCAGCCCCAGCATTTT
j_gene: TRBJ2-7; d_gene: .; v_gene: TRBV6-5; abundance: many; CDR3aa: CASSLMGSGEQYF; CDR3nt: TGTGCCAGCAGTTTAATGGGGTCCGGCGAGCAGTACTTC
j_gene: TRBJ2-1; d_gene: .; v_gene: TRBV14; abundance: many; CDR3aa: CASSPILRSGEQFF; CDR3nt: TGTGCCAGCAGCCCAATTCTGCGTTCCGGTGAGCAGTTCTTC